This T cell receptor (beta chain) emerged from a study of T-cell memory formation after mild COVID-19. This clonotype was seen only a few times. Its matching antigen is unknown. Study observations and caveats: Clones contracting over day 15 to 85 were CD4/CD8 balanced, with later expanders leaning CD4+. Mostly located in CM and EM were contracting CD4+ clones, with contracting CD8+ clones located in EMRA.

Using constant-segment primers, 5'RACE produced TCR alpha and TCR beta cDNA libraries carrying sample barcodes and UMIs. TCRdb processed the 5' RACE reads anew with MiXCR; each CDR3 protein has one entry. Of 130,000 to 150,000 distinct CDR3 sequences in the sample, roughly a fifth are singletons; the top ten hold 2% to 2.5%. With V trimmed by 8 bases and J by 3 bases, 7 bases remained unmatched. The CDR3 is 13 residues long. The rearrangement links TRBV12-3 or TRBV12-4 to TRBJ2-7, with TRBD2 identical over 7 bases. The specimen sequenced was PBMCs or a T cell subset sorted from them (not recorded which). This clonotype originated in an adult woman who had mild COVID-19 (a few samples of this study predate the infection). Cell type and time point are not known. The DNA for the CDR3 is TGTGCCAGCGGAAGGGGACTAATCTACGAGCAGTACTTC. Translating gives CASGRGLIYEQYF.